This T cell receptor (beta chain) is from a study of blood T cell repertoires in COVID-19. Study as a whole: PBMCs, B-cell-depleted T cells, or T cells provided the cDNA or gDNA that made up the material.

Methods used by the authors: Counts of nucleated cells, estimated from reference gene primer amplification, were obtained. TCRdb's copy holds only in-frame clones and misses some; the assay was immunoSEQ multiplex PCR. The V and J calls and clone size come from that table; D and trimming were worked out from the DNA. The sample comprises roughly 43,000 clones, 70% to 85% of which are singletons, and 12% rests with the top ten. CDR3 size: 14 residues. Trimming removed 3 bases from V and 2 bases from J, with 11 bases in between. Per germline, CDR1 SGHTA and CDR2 FQGNSA. Sequencing was carried out using peripheral blood. This TCR was sampled from a human donor in a cohort sampled during active COVID-19. J is TRBJ2-7 and V is TRBV7-2; tentative D call: TRBD1 (6 bases). The chain's CDR3 is CASSFMGAPYEQYF. DNA for the CDR3: TGTGCCAGCAGCTTCATGGGGGCCCCCTACGAGCAGTACTTC.